One T cell receptor (beta chain) is described in this entry. Its cognate antigen is unknown. With 60 Vbeta and 13 Jbeta primers, the PCR was carried out. Produced via immunoSEQ multiplex PCR; TCRdb's table is partial and in-frame only. The table lists about 59,000 clones, approximately 80% of them singletons, with 1.5% to 2% in the top ten. This specimen comes from a study of cytomegalovirus exposure and HLA in healthy donors. Study results and limitations: A previous analysis found most TCR beta V segments productive roughly 87% or roughly 30% of the time. As a later analysis revealed, the rate of TCR association differed by HLA locus, with DRB1 most and HLA-C fewest.

The CDR3 extends over 19 amino acids. CDR1 is SGHNT and CDR2 is YYREEE in the germline V gene (reference sequence). The junction had 12 bases not matched to a gene; V was cut back by 1 base and J by 5 bases. The sample comprised PBMCs. This TCR came from a human donor in good health. This chain uses TRBV5-4 with TRBJ2-2, with TRBD2 identical over 12 bases. The CDR3 loop reads CASSLYGTSGSGRTGELFF. CDR3 nucleotides: TGTGCCAGCAGCTTGTATGGGACTAGCGGGTCCGGACGGACCGGGGAGCTGTTTTTT.